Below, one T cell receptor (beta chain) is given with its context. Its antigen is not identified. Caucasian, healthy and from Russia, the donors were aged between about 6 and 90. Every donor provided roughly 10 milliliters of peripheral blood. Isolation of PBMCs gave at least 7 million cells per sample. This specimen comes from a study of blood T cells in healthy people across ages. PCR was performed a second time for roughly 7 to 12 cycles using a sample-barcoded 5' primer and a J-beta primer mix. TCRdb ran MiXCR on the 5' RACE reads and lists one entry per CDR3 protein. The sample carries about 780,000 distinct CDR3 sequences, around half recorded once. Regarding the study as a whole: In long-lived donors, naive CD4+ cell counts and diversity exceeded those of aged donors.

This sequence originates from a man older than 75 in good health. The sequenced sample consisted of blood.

The DNA of the CDR3 is TGTGCCAGCAGCGTAGACCCGGCCAATCAGCCCCAGCATTTT. The encoded protein is CASSVDPANQPQHF. This rearrangement joins TRBV9 to TRBJ1-5; no reliable D call. With 0 bases removed from V and 3 bases from J, the gap between germline ends came to 7 bases. The CDR3 extends over 14 amino acids. Germline V gene data show CDR1 as SGDLS and CDR2 as YYNGEE.